This T cell receptor (beta chain) was profiled in a study of blood T cell repertoires in COVID-19. Per the original data handling: Quantification of nucleated cells was approximated via reference gene primer amplification. The method was immunoSEQ multiplex PCR; TCRdb's version includes in-frame clones alone and lacks a portion of them. That table furnishes V, J and clone size, whereas the DNA furnished D and trimming. Of some 73,000 clones in the sample, over 75% were seen once. The CDR3 contains 15 residues. CDR1 MNHNY and CDR2 SVGAGI come from the germline V gene (reference sequence). V lost 2 bases, J lost 2 bases, and 3 bases stayed unmatched.

The sequence came from a man aged 50 to 60 with COVID-19, enrolled during active disease. The chain uses TRBV6-6 and TRBJ2-7; TRBD2 aligns across 10 bases. Sequencing used peripheral blood. CDR3 region: CASSYGLADTYEQYF. The CDR3 nucleotides read TGTGCCAGCAGTTACGGACTAGCGGACACCTACGAGCAGTACTTC.